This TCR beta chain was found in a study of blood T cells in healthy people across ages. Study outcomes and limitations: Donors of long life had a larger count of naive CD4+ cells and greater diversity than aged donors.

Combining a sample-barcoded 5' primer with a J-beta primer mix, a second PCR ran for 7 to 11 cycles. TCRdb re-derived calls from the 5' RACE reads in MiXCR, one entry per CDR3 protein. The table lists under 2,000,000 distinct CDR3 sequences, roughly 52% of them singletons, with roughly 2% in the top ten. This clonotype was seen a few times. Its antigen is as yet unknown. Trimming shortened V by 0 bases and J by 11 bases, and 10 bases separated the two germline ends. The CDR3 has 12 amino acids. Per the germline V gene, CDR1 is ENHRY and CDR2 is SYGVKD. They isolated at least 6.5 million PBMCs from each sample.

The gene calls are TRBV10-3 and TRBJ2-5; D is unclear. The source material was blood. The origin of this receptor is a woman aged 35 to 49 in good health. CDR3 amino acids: CAISESQVKQYF. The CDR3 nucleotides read TGTGCCATCAGTGAGTCCCAAGTCAAGCAGTACTTC.